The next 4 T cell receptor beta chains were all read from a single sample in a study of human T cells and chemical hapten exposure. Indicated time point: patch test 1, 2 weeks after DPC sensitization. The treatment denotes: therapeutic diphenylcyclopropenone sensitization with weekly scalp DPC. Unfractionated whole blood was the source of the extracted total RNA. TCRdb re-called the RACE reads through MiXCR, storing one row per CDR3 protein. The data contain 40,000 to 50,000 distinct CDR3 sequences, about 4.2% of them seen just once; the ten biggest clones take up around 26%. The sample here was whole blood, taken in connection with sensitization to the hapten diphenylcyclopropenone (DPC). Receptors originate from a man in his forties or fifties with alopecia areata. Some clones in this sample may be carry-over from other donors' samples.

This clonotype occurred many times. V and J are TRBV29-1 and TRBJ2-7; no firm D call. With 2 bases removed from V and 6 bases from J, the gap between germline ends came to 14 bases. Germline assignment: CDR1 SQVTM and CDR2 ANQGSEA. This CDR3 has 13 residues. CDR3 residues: CSVELGPRPEQYF. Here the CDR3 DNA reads TGCAGCGTTGAACTAGGACCCCGACCCGAGCAGTACTTC.

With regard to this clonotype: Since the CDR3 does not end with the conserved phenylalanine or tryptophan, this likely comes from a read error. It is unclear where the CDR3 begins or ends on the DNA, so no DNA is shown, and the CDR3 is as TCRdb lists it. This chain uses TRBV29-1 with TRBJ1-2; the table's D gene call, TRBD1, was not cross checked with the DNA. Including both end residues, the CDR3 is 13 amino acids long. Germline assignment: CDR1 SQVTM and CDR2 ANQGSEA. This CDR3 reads CSVEGGKDYGYNL.

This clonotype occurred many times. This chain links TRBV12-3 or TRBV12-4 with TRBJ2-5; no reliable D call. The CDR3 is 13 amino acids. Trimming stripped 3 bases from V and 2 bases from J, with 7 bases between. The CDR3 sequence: CASSLPIQETQYF. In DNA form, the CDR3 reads TGTGCCAGCAGTTTGCCTATACAAGAGACCCAGTACTTC.

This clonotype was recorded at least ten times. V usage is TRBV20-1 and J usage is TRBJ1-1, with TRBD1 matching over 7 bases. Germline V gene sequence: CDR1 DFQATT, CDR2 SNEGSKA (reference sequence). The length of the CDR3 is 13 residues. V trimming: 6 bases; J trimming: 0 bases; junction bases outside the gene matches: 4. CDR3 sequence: CSAQGDLNTEAFF. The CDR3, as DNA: TGCAGTGCCCAGGGGGACCTGAACACTGAAGCTTTCTTT.